This TCR beta chain appears in the sequencing data of a study of T cells after yellow fever vaccination. About the research overall: Fractions of low cell number were prepared using SMART-Seq v4 Ultra Low Input.

The table lists this clonotype with many counts. Its specificity is unknown. Study findings and constraints: The secondary response peaked faster, at day 5 versus 15, but was weaker.

TCRdb analysed the 5' RACE reads with MiXCR anew, one entry per CDR3 protein. The sample has around 400,000 distinct CDR3 sequences; 9.5% to 13% are singletons. This CDR3 is built from 14 residues. Trimming left V 5 bases short and J 4 bases short, with 12 bases between. The sequence came from a man between 18 and 29 years old who received the YFV17D yellow fever vaccine. Sequenced here: PBMCs, sampled on the day of the first yellow fever vaccination. J is TRBJ2-1 and V is TRBV12-3 or TRBV12-4; D gene ambiguous. The DNA for the CDR3 is TGTGCCAGCAGTCCGGACGGGCGATACAATGAGCAGTTCTTC. Protein: CASSPDGRYNEQFF.